The present T cell receptor beta chain was sequenced within a study of immune evolution from preneoplasia to lung adenocarcinoma. Of note for this clone: The antigen is undetermined.

General study findings and limits: Later-stage lesions seemingly showed higher T cell density and diversity than normal lung. Top clone frequencies peaked in normal lung, apparently declining through invasive adenocarcinoma.

Here immunoSEQ multiplex PCR was the method, and the copy in TCRdb shows in-frame clones only, minus some. In the table there are 20,000 to 25,000 clones, 75% of which are singletons. Resections took place in Japan or China from the mid-2010s to the late 2010s. V lost 4 bases, J lost 4 bases, and 6 bases stayed unmatched. The CDR3 totals 14 residues. The germline V gene encodes CDR1 SQVTM and CDR2 ANQGSEA. The sample taken for sequencing was FFPE invasive lung adenocarcinoma tissue. The TCR sequence derives from a person between 55 and 69 years old with lung adenocarcinoma. The chain carries TRBV29-1 and TRBJ2-3; 9 bases map to TRBD2. CDR3 region: CSVGVAGVADTQYF. DNA for the CDR3: TGCAGCGTTGGTGTAGCGGGAGTCGCAGATACGCAGTATTTT.